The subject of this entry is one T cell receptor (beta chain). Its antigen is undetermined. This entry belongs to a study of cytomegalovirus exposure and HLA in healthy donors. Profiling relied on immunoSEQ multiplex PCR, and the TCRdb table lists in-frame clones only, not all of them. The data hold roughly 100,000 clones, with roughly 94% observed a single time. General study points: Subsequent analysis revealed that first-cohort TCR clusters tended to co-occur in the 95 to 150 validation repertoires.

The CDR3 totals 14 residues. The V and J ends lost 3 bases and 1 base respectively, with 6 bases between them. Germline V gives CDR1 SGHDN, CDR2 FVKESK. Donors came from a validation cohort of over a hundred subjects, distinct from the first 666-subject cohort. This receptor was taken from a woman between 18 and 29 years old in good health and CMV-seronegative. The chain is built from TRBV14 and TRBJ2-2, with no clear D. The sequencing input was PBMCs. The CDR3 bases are TGTGCCAGCAGCCAGACACTGAACACCGGGGAGCTGTTTTTT. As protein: CASSQTLNTGELFF.